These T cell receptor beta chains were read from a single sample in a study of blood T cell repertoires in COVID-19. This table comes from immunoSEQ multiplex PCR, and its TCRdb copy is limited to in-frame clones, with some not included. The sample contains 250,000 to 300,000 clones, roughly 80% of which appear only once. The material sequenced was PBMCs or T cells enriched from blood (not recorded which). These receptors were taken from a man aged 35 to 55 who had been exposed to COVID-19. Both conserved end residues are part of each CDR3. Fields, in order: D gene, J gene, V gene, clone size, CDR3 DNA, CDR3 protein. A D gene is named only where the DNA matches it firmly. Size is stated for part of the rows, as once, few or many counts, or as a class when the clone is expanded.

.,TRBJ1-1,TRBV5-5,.,TGTGCCAGCAGCTTGGAGGCGGGAGAAACTTTCTTT,CASSLEAGETFF
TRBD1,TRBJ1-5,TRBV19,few,TGTGCCAGTAAAGGACAGGGTAATCAGCCCCAGCATTTT,CASKGQGNQPQHF
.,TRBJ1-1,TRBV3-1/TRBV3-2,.,TGTGCCAGCAGCCTTGGACTCGACTTGGAGGCTTTCTTT,CASSLGLDLEAFF
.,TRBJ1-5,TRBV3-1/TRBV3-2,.,TGTGCCAGCAGCTGGCGGGATCAGCCCCAGCATTTT,CASSWRDQPQHF
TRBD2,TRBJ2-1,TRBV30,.,TGTGCCTGGACCCAAACTAGCGGGAGGGCCGGTGAGCAGTTCTTC,CAWTQTSGRAGEQFF
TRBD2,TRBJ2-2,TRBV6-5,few,TGTGCCACGGGGGGGCGCACCGGGGAGCTGTTTTTT,CATGGRTGELFF
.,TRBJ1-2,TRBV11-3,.,TGTGCCAGCAGTCAAGACGGTTCCAGGGCTTACTATGGCTACACCTTC,CASSQDGSRAYYGYTF
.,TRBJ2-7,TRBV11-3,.,TGTGCCGGGTACAGGATCTCCTACGAGCAGTACTTC,CAGYRISYEQYF
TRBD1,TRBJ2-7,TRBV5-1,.,TGCGCCAGCAGCACCGGGACAGGGACCTACGAGCAGTACTTC,CASSTGTGTYEQYF
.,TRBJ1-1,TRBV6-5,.,TGTGCCAGCAGTTATGGTAATAGGGGCAAAACTGAAGCTTTCTTT,CASSYGNRGKTEAFF
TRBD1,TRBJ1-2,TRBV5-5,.,TGTGCCAGCAGCTTGGGGACAGGGAGCTATGGCTACACCTTC,CASSLGTGSYGYTF
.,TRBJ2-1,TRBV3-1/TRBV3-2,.,TGTGCCAGCAGCCAACGAAGCGGGTCGTACAATGAGCAGTTCTTC,CASSQRSGSYNEQFF
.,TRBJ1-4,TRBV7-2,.,TGTGCCAGCAGCTTAGCTCCCACGTACGGTCCTCATGAAAAACTGTTTTTT,CASSLAPTYGPHEKLFF
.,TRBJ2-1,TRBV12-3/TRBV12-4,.,TGTGCCAGCACGCAGGACAATGAGCAGTTCTTC,CASTQDNEQFF
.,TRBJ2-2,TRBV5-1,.,TGCGCCAGCAGCTTGGCTGGACAGTGGACCGGGGAGCTGTTTTTT,CASSLAGQWTGELFF
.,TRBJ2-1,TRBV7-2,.,TGTGCCAGCAGCTTAGACTCGGACAGGCAGTTCTTC,CASSLDSDRQFF
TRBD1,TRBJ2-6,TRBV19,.,TGTGCCAGTAGTACGACAGGGGGCGCATCGGGGGCCAACGTCCTGACTTTC,CASSTTGGASGANVLTF
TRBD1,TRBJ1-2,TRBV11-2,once,TGTGCCAGCAGCTCCAGGGACAGGCGGCCCTATGGCTACACCTTC,CASSSRDRRPYGYTF
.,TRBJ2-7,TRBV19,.,TGTGCCAGTAGCGGGGACACGGGCGGCGAGCAGTACTTC,CASSGDTGGEQYF
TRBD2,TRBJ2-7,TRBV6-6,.,TGTGCCAGCAGTCCCTCGACTAGCGGGAGGGCCGCGCACGAGCAGTACTTC,CASSPSTSGRAAHEQYF
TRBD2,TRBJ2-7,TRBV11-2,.,TGTGCCAGCAGGAATCCGGGACTAGCGTCCTACGAGCAGTACTTC,CASRNPGLASYEQYF
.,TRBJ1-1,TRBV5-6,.,TGTGCCAGCAGCTTGGCCCCGATGGCGAACACTGAAGCTTTCTTT,CASSLAPMANTEAFF
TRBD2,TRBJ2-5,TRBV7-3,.,TGTGCCAGCAGCTTACTAGCGGGAGGAACAGAGACCCAGTACTTC,CASSLLAGGTETQYF
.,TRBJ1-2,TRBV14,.,TGTGCCAGCAGCCAAGAGGCCTATGGCTACACCTTC,CASSQEAYGYTF
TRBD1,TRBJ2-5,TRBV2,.,TGTGCCAGCACTTTAGGAACAGGGGGCGTTCTGGAGACCCAGTACTTC,CASTLGTGGVLETQYF
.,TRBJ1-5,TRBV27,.,TGTGCCAGCAGGCAAGCTTTGCAGCCCCAGCATTTT,CASRQALQPQHF
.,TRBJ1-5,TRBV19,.,TGTGCCAGTAGTACACCGAGGGACAATCAGCCCCAGCATTTT,CASSTPRDNQPQHF
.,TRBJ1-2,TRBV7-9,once,TGTGCCAGCAGCCCCTCGGACAGAGCCACCTATGGCTACACCTTC,CASSPSDRATYGYTF
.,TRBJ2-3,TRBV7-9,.,TGTGCCAGCAGCTTAGCGCGGTCCCCCATTGATACGCAGTATTTT,CASSLARSPIDTQYF
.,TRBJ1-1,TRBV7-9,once,TGTGCCAGCAGCTTAGCCGTCCTGAACACTGAAGCTTTCTTT,CASSLAVLNTEAFF
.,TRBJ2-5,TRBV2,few,TGTGCCACCGGGGAGGGGGGCTTCACAAAAGAGACCCAGTACTTC,CATGEGGFTKETQYF
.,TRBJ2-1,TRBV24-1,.,TGTGCCACCAGTGATACCAACAGTTACAATGAGCAGTTCTTC,CATSDTNSYNEQFF
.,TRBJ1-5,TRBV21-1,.,TGTGCCAGCAGCAGGTCCCTGGGGGGGTGTTCGAAGTGTCAGCCCCAGCATTTT,CASSRSLGGCSKCQPQHF
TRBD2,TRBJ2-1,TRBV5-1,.,TGCGCCAGCAGCGTGGGACTAGCGGGAGGGACTGGAAATGAGCAGTTCTTC,CASSVGLAGGTGNEQFF
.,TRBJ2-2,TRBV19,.,TGTGCCAGTAGTGAGCGCGGGGAGCTGTTTTTT,CASSERGELFF
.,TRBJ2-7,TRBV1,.,TGCACCAGCAGCCAACAAGGGAAGGGACAGGGGGCGATCGAGCAGTACTTC,CTSSQQGKGQGAIEQYF
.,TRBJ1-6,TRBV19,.,TGTGCCACCCGGACAGTTGGGGATTCACCCCTCCACTTT,CATRTVGDSPLHF
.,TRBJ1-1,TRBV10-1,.,TGCGCCAGCAGCTCGCATGGTGGAGTGAACACTGAAGCTTTCTTT,CASSSHGGVNTEAFF
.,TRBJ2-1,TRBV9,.,TGTGCCAGCAGCCAGCGGACTCTGGGGGAGCAGTTCTTC,CASSQRTLGEQFF
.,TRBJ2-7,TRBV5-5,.,TGTGCCAGCAGCCTATGGACACGGACCTACGAGCAGTACTTC,CASSLWTRTYEQYF
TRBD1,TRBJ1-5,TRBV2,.,TGTGCCAGCAGTCCAGGGGGCACGGATCAGCCCCAGCATTTT,CASSPGGTDQPQHF
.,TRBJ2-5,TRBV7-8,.,TGTGCCAGCAGCTTAGTTGTTAAACAAGAGACCCAGTACTTC,CASSLVVKQETQYF
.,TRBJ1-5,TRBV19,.,TGTGCCAGTAGTTGGCGGGAACAACCCCAGCATTTT,CASSWREQPQHF
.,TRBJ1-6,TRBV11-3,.,TGTGCCAGCAGCGCGGCGGGACCGAATAATTCACCCCTCCACTTT,CASSAAGPNNSPLHF
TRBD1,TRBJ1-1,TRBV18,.,TGTGCCAGCTCACGAGACAGGGACGACACTGAAGCTTTCTTT,CASSRDRDDTEAFF
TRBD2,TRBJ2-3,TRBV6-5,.,TGTGCCAGCAGGATGACTAGCGGGAGGGCGAATGAGTATTTT,CASRMTSGRANEYF
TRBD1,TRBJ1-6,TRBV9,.,TGTGCCAGCAGCGAGCGACAGGGAACATCCTATAATTCACCCCTCCACTTT,CASSERQGTSYNSPLHF
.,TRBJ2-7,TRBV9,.,TGTGCCAGCAAGGGCACAGGGCAAGGGGAGCAGTACTTC,CASKGTGQGEQYF
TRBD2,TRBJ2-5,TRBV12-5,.,TGTGCTAGTGGTACCGCGGCTAGCGGAGATCAAGAGACCCAGTACTTC,CASGTAASGDQETQYF
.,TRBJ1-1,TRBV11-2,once,TGTGCCAGCAGTCGTGGAGGTGAAGCTTTCTTT,CASSRGGEAFF
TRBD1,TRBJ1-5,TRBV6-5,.,TGTGCCAGCAGCTGGGGACAGGGTAGCAATCAGCCCCAGCATTTT,CASSWGQGSNQPQHF
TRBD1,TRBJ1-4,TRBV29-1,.,TGCAGCGTTGAGGAAGGGGGCGAAGAAAAACTGTTTTTT,CSVEEGGEEKLFF
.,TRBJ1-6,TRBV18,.,TGTGCCAGCTCACCAGGGACAAAGGCTTCACCCCTCCACTTT,CASSPGTKASPLHF
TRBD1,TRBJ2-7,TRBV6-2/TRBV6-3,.,TGTGCCAGCAGTACAGGGGACGAGCAGTACTTC,CASSTGDEQYF